This TCR beta chain appears in the sequencing data of a study of T cells after yellow fever vaccination. This clonotype occurred a few times. Germline CDR1 reads MNHEY; CDR2 reads SVGAGI. CDR3 length equals 15 residues. V was trimmed by 2 bases and J by 4 bases, leaving 14 bases between them. TCRdb called the 5' RACE reads again in MiXCR, with one record for every CDR3 protein. The sample has a few hundred thousand distinct CDR3 sequences, around 19% seen once; the top ten hold roughly a sixth. This receptor was taken from a man younger than 30 who received the YFV17D yellow fever vaccine. The specimen was PBMCs, collected before the yellow fever booster vaccination. The V and J genes are TRBV6-5 and TRBJ1-1; possibly TRBD1 for D (6 bases). CDR3 sequence: CASSYGTGPPTEAFF. The CDR3 nucleotides read TGTGCCAGCAGTTACGGAACAGGGCCCCCCACTGAAGCTTTCTTT.